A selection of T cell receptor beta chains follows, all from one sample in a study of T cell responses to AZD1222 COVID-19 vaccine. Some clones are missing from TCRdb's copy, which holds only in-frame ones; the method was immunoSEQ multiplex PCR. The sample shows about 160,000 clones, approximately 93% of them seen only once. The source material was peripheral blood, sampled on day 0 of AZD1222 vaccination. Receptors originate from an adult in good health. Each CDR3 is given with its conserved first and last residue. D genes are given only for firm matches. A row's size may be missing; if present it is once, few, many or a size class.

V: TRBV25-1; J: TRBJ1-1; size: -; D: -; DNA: TGTGCCAGCAGTGACCCCCTTAGGGCCTCGAAAGCTTTCTTT; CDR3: CASSDPLRASKAFF
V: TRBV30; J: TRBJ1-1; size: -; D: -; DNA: TGTGCCTGGAGGACGGTCGGACAAGGAGCTTTCTTT; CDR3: CAWRTVGQGAFF
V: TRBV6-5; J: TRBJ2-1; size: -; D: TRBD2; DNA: TGTGCCAGCACCACGGGGGGTCCTGAGCAGTTCTTC; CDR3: CASTTGGPEQFF
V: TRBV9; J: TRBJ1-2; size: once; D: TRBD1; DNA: TGTGCCAGCAGCCCAACCCTAGACAGGGGCTATGGCTACACCTTC; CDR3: CASSPTLDRGYGYTF
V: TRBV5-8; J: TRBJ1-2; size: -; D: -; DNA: TGTGCCAGCAGCCCGGGGGCGGGACACCAACTTTTTTACACCTTC; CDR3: CASSPGAGHQLFYTF
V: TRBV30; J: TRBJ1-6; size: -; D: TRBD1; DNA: TGTGCCTGGAGAGACGGGACAGCAAATTCACCCCTCCACTTT; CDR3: CAWRDGTANSPLHF
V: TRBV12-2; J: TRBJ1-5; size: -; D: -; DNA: TGTGCAAGTCGCCCCGGAGGATTCCTCGACGATCAGCCCCAGCATTTT; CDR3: CASRPGGFLDDQPQHF
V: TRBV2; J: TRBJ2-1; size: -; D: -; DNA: TGTGCCGGGCAACCAGGCGGGGGCTTCTTCTACAATGAGCAGTTCTTC; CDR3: CAGQPGGGFFYNEQFF
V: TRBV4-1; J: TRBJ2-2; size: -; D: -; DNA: TGCGCCAGCAGCCAAGATACGGCGCAGGGTAAGACCGGGGAGCTGTTTTTT; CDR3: CASSQDTAQGKTGELFF
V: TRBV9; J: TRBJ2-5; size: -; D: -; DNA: TGTGCCAGAAAAGTGGCGGTTATCCAAGAGACCCAGTACTTC; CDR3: CARKVAVIQETQYF
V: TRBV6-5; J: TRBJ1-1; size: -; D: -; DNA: TGTGCCAGCAGTTACGTCGCCTGGACTGAAGCTTTCTTT; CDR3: CASSYVAWTEAFF
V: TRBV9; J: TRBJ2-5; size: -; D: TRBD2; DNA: TGTGCCAGCAGCCCCCGGACTAGCGGGGCCGGGGCGGAGACCCAGTACTTC; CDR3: CASSPRTSGAGAETQYF
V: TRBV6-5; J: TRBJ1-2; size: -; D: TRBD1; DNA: TGTGCCAGCAGTTACCGGACAGGGAATTATGGCTACACCTTC; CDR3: CASSYRTGNYGYTF
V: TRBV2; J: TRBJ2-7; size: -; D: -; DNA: TGTGCCAGCACTTTTAGAGACTACGAGCAGTACTTC; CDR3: CASTFRDYEQYF
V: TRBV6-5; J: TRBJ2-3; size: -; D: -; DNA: TGTGCCAGCAGTTACTCAAGGGCAGATACGCAGTATTTT; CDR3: CASSYSRADTQYF
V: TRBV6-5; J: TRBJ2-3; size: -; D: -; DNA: TGTGCCAGCAGACAGGATGCGTGGACAGATACGCAGTATTTT; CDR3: CASRQDAWTDTQYF
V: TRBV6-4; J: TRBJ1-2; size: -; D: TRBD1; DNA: TGTGCCAGCAGTGCCGTTACAGGGGGCGCGGTCTATGGCTACACCTTC; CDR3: CASSAVTGGAVYGYTF
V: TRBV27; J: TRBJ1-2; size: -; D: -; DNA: TGTGCCAGCAGTTTAAAACACACAAGCGGCTATGGCTACACCTTC; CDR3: CASSLKHTSGYGYTF
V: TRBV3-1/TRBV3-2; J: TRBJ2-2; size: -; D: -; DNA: TGTGCCAGCAGCCAAGTCTGGGATTTCACCGGGGAGCTGTTTTTT; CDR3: CASSQVWDFTGELFF
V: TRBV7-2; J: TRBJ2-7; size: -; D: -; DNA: TGTGCCAGCAGCTTACAAACAGGGAAGCCCTACGAGCAGTACTTC; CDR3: CASSLQTGKPYEQYF
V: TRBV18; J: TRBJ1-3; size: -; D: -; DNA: TGTGCCAGCTCACTTAACGGCAGGGACTCTGGAAACACCATATATTTT; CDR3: CASSLNGRDSGNTIYF
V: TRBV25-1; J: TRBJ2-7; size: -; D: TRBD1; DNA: TGTGCCAGCAGTGAAGGGGACAGGGTTATCGACGAGCAGTACTTC; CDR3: CASSEGDRVIDEQYF
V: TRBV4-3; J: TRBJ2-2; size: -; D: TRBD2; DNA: TGCGCCAGCAGCCAAGGACTAGCGGGGAGTACTGCGAACACCGGGGAGCTGTTTTTT; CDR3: CASSQGLAGSTANTGELFF
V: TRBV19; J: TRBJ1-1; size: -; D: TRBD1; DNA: TGTGCCAGTATGGCCGACCGGGACAGGGACACTGAAGCTTTCTTT; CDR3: CASMADRDRDTEAFF
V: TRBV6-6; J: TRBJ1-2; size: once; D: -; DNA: TGTGCCAGCACCTTGGGGGGGGCCTATGGCTACACCTTC; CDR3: CASTLGGAYGYTF
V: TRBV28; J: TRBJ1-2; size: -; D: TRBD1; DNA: TGTGCCAGCAGTTCCCGAACAGGGGTAACTGGCTACACCTTC; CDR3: CASSSRTGVTGYTF
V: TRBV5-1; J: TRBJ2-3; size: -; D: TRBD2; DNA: TGCGCCAGCAGCTTTAAGCGGGGGGCCTCTGTCGGCACAGATACGCAGTATTTT; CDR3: CASSFKRGASVGTDTQYF
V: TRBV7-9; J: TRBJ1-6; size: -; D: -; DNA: TGTGCCAGCAGCTTAGACGCGACAGATTCACCCCTCCACTTT; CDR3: CASSLDATDSPLHF
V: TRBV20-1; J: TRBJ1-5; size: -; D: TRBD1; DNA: TGCAGTGCTAGTATCGGGACAGGGTTTGGTCAGCCCCAGCATTTT; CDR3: CSASIGTGFGQPQHF
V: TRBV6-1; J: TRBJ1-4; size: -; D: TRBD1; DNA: TGTGCCAGCAGTGAGCACGACCGGGACAGGGAACTGTTTTTT; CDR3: CASSEHDRDRELFF
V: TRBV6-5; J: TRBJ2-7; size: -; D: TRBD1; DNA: TGTGCCAGCAGTCGCTCCGGGACAGGGAGTGGCGAGCAGTACTTC; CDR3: CASSRSGTGSGEQYF
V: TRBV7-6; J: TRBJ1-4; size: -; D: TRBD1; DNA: TGTGCCAGCAGCAAGGGACAGCTTAATGAAAAACTGTTTTTT; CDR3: CASSKGQLNEKLFF
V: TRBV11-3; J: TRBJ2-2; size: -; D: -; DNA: TGTGCCAGCAGCGCCTACAGATTCGGGGAGCTGTTTTTT; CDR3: CASSAYRFGELFF
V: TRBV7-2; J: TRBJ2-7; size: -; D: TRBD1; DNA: TGTGCCAGCAGCGGGGGACAGGGGCCCTACGAGCAGTACTTC; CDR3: CASSGGQGPYEQYF
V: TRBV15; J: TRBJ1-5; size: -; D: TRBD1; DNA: TGTGCCACCAGCAGAGATTTGGGGACAGGAGCCCAGCCCCAGCATTTT; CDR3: CATSRDLGTGAQPQHF
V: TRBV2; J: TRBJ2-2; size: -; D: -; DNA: TGTGCCAGCAGTGCGGACACCCACACCGGGGAGCTGTTTTTT; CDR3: CASSADTHTGELFF
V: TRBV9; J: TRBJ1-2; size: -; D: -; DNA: TGTGCCAGCAGCGTAGGATGGGAGGGGAACTATGGCTACACCTTC; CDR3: CASSVGWEGNYGYTF
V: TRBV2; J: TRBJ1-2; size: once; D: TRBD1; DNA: TGTGCCAGCGCGACAGGGGGCTATGGCTACACCTTC; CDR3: CASATGGYGYTF
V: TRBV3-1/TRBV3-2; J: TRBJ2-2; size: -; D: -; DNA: TGTGCCAGCAGCCAAGATTCCACCGGGGAGCTGTTTTTT; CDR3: CASSQDSTGELFF
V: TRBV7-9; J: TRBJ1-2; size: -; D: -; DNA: TGTGCCAGCAGCAACCAGACAGTGTTTAACTATGGCTACACCTTC; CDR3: CASSNQTVFNYGYTF
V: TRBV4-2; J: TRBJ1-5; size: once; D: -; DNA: TGTGCCAGCAGAAGGATCGGGGGCAATCAGCCCCAGCATTTT; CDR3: CASRRIGGNQPQHF
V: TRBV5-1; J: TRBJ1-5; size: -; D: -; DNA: TGCGCCAGCAGCCGGGAGGGAGGGCAGCCCCAGCATTTT; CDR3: CASSREGGQPQHF